The following is a T cell receptor (beta chain) sequence with its context. This record comes from a study of T-cell memory formation after mild COVID-19. MiXCR, run by TCRdb on the 5' RACE reads, gives a single entry per CDR3 protein. The data contain roughly 99,000 distinct CDR3 sequences, roughly an eighth of them singletons. CDR1 and CDR2 from the germline V gene are LGHNA and YNFKEQ. The CDR3 runs 16 residues. After removal of 6 bases from V and 1 base from J, the junction contained 3 bases not matched to a gene. The sequence was collected from a man aged 18 to 30 who had mild COVID-19 (a few samples of this study predate the infection). Cell type and time point are not known. The sequencing sample was made of PBMCs or a T cell subset sorted from them (not recorded which). The chain couples TRBV4-2 to TRBJ2-1; 13 nucleotides agree with TRBD2. The CDR3 reads CASRATSGGSYNEQFF. In DNA, the CDR3 is TGTGCCAGCAGGGCGACTAGCGGGGGGTCCTACAATGAGCAGTTCTTC.